One sample yielded the 27 T cell receptor beta chains listed below, sequenced in a study of monozygotic twins with inflammatory bowel disease. Reanalyzing the 5' RACE reads, TCRdb keeps one entry per CDR3 protein, without DNA. The sample includes 400,000 to 500,000 distinct CDR3 sequences. Material for sequencing was blood. The source is a human donor with ulcerative colitis or Crohn's disease, or a healthy co-twin of an affected twin (not recorded which).

The V gene is TRBV5-1, the J gene TRBJ2-1. This CDR3 is built from 16 residues. The germline CDR1 and CDR2 sequences are SGHRS and YFSETQ. The CDR3 protein is CASSLAPDLSYNEQFF.

This chain joins TRBV2 and TRBJ2-1. Germline V gene data show CDR1 as SNHLY and CDR2 as FYNNEI. This CDR3 is 13 amino acids long. The CDR3 spells CASRNPSRNEQFF.

This sequence joins TRBV5-6 and TRBJ1-1; TCRdb proposes TRBD1, but this gene call is untestable without DNA. Germline CDR1 SGHDT, CDR2 YYEEEE. The CDR3 runs 15 residues. This CDR3 reads CASSRPGTASTEAFF.

The gene calls are TRBV3-1 and TRBJ2-2; the D call from TCRdb, TRBD2, cannot be confirmed without DNA. This CDR3 is built from 16 residues. Germline lookup yields CDR1 LGHDT and CDR2 YNNKEL (reference sequence). The chain's CDR3 is CASSQGDSGNTGELFF.

The J gene is TRBJ1-1, the V gene TRBV5-5; lacking DNA, the TRBD1 call made by TCRdb goes unchecked. The CDR3 sequence is 14 residues long. CDR1 SGHKS and CDR2 YYEKEE come from the germline V gene (reference sequence). CDR3 sequence reads: CASSFNRGNTEAFF.

The rearrangement links TRBV7-2 to TRBJ2-3; the D call of TRBD1 rests on TCRdb alone, since no DNA is present to check it. The CDR3 runs 16 residues. Germline V gene lookup returns CDR1 SGHTA and CDR2 FQGNSA. This CDR3 is CASSFTGTPPTDTQYF.

The V gene is TRBV19, the J gene TRBJ2-1; TCRdb designates TRBD1, a call that cannot be tested without DNA. CDR1 and CDR2 from the germline V gene are LNHDA and SQIVND (reference sequence). This CDR3 contains 16 residues. The CDR3 is CATSSPGTGIYNEQFF.

This chain links TRBV9 with TRBJ1-3. CDR1 and CDR2 from the germline V gene are SGDLS and YYNGEE. This CDR3 is built from 15 residues. This CDR3 reads CASSGGGLSGNTIYF.

V and J are TRBV7-2 and TRBJ1-2; the TCRdb call, TRBD1, lacks DNA for checking. The CDR3 sequence is 13 residues long. Germline CDR1 reads SGHTA; CDR2 reads FQGNSA. This chain's CDR3 is CASSSGQVYGYTF.

The V call is TRBV6-2 or TRBV6-3, the J call TRBJ1-5; TCRdb outputs TRBD1, but without DNA this stays unchecked. CDR1 and CDR2 (germline): MNHEY, SVGEGT. The length of the CDR3 is 17 residues. CDR3 amino acids: CASSYSWDRDSDQPQHF.

The V gene is TRBV10-3, the J gene TRBJ1-1; TCRdb's D call of TRBD1 is untestable without DNA. There are 13 residues in the CDR3. The germline V gene has CDR1 ENHRY and CDR2 SYGVKD. CDR3: CATSDRGWTEAFF.

The chain links TRBV24-1 to TRBJ2-1; TCRdb's D call, TRBD2, is unchecked because there is no DNA. Germline-derived CDR1 and CDR2 are KGHDR and SFDVKD. The CDR3 sequence is 15 residues long. The CDR3 loop is CATRRTSGRANEQFF.

The V call is TRBV24-1, the J call TRBJ2-3; the TCRdb D gene call, TRBD1, has no DNA to confirm it. Germline CDR1 and CDR2: KGHDR and SFDVKD. CDR3 length equals 15 residues. CDR3 region: CATSAAGAGTDTQYF.

This chain joins TRBV29-1 and TRBJ1-4; absent DNA, TCRdb's TRBD1 call cannot be checked. The CDR3 length is 14 residues. CDR1 is SQVTM and CDR2 is ANQGSEA in the germline V gene. The CDR3 loop is CSVETGGGGEKLFF. Full variable domain (remainder filled in from reference TRBV29-1 and TRBJ1-4): SAVISQKPSRDICQRGTSLTIQCQVDSQVTMMFWYRQQPGQSLTLIATANQGSEATYESGFVIDKFPISRPNLTFSTLTVSNMSPEDSSIYLCSVETGGGGEKLFFGSGTQLSVL.

This chain connects TRBV19 to TRBJ2-2; lacking DNA, the TRBD1 call made by TCRdb goes unchecked. Looked up from germline, CDR1 is LNHDA and CDR2 is SQIVND (reference sequence). This CDR3 region has 13 residues. CDR3 sequence reads: CASSPWSTGELFF.

This chain uses TRBV12-3 or TRBV12-4 with TRBJ1-3. The CDR3 has 14 residues. CDR3 sequence reads: CASSPTSSGNTIYF.

The chain joins TRBV7-2 to TRBJ2-7; TCRdb's D gene call, TRBD2, goes unchecked for lack of DNA. The CDR3 covers 12 residues. Germline V gene data show CDR1 as SGHTA and CDR2 as FQGNSA. Here the CDR3 reads CASSLAGLAPYF.

This rearrangement joins TRBV28 to TRBJ2-7; TCRdb's D call of TRBD2 is untestable without DNA. Germline CDR1 is MDHEN and CDR2 is SYDVKM. The length of the CDR3 is 14 residues. The CDR3 here is CASSSPGLGREQYF.

This sequence joins TRBV5-1 and TRBJ1-2. This CDR3 contains 13 residues. Per the germline V gene, CDR1 is SGHRS and CDR2 is YFSETQ. The CDR3 loop reads CASSSGPVGGYTF. The full variable domain, with the rest looked up from reference TRBV5-1 and TRBJ1-2, is KAGVTQTPRYLIKTRGQQVTLSCSPISGHRSVSWYQQTPGQGLQFLFEYFSETQRNKGNFPGRFSGRQFSNSRSEMNVSTLELGDSALYLCASSSGPVGGYTFGSGTRLTVV.

The chain uses TRBV29-1 and TRBJ2-3; absent DNA, TCRdb's TRBD2 call cannot be checked. Germline lookup yields CDR1 SQVTM and CDR2 ANQGSEA. The CDR3 totals 14 residues. The CDR3 loop reads CSVEDREGFDTQYF.

The V call is TRBV5-1, the J call TRBJ2-1; as DNA is missing, the TRBD2 call by TCRdb cannot be tested. Per germline, CDR1 SGHRS and CDR2 YFSETQ. The CDR3 totals 16 residues. The CDR3 sequence is CASRTSGSGSYNEQFF.

The chain combines TRBV18 with TRBJ1-2; the D call of TRBD1 rests on TCRdb alone, since no DNA is present to check it. The CDR3 length is 14 residues. CDR1 is KGHSH and CDR2 is LQKENI in the germline V gene. CDR3 sequence: CASSPMDRGYGYTF.

The V call is TRBV5-1, the J call TRBJ2-3. CDR1 and CDR2 from the germline V gene are SGHRS and YFSETQ. The CDR3 spans 16 residues. The CDR3 region is CASSLGTTTSTDTQYF.

The chain carries TRBV5-1 and TRBJ1-2; the TCRdb call, TRBD1, lacks DNA for checking. The CDR3 runs 14 residues. Germline V gene data show CDR1 as SGHRS and CDR2 as YFSETQ. The CDR3 here is CASSLDPGDYGYTF.

The V gene is TRBV27, the J gene TRBJ1-2; TCRdb reports TRBD1, a call that lacks DNA to check it against. The CDR3 loop spans 14 amino acids. The germline gives CDR1 MNHEY, CDR2 SMNVEV (reference sequence). The CDR3 sequence is CASRKDRGTGGYTF.

The V and J genes are TRBV4-3 and TRBJ1-6. Germline V gene sequence: CDR1 LGHNA, CDR2 YSLEER. The CDR3 has 15 amino acids. The CDR3 loop is CASSQEGGPNSPLHF.

J is TRBJ1-1 and V is TRBV5-4. CDR3 length: 16 amino acids. Germline V gene data show CDR1 as SGHNT and CDR2 as YYREEE (reference sequence). CDR3 in amino acids: CASSLGRGRVNTEAFF.